These T cell receptor beta chains were read from a single sample in a study of cytomegalovirus exposure and HLA in healthy donors. Assay used: immunoSEQ multiplex PCR; TCRdb lists only in-frame clones, some missing. The sample data list under 85,000 clones. Material: PBMCs. The receptors originated from a boy aged 10-17 years in good health and CMV-seronegative. Each CDR3 is given with its conserved first and last residue. D genes are given only for firm matches.

v_gene: TRBV2
j_gene: TRBJ2-5
d_gene: TRBD2
CDR3aa: CASRRGAGGPQETQYF
CDR3nt: TGTGCCAGCAGGAGGGGAGCGGGAGGCCCTCAAGAGACCCAGTACTTC

v_gene: TRBV18
j_gene: TRBJ1-1
d_gene: -
CDR3aa: CASAPGGDTEAFF
CDR3nt: TGTGCCAGCGCCCCAGGAGGCGATACTGAAGCTTTCTTT

v_gene: TRBV9
j_gene: TRBJ2-7
d_gene: TRBD1
CDR3aa: CASSVGTGGFNEQYF
CDR3nt: TGTGCCAGCAGCGTGGGGACAGGGGGCTTCAACGAGCAGTACTTC

v_gene: TRBV30
j_gene: TRBJ2-1
d_gene: -
CDR3aa: CAWSLLGAEQFF
CDR3nt: TGTGCCTGGAGCCTTCTGGGCGCAGAGCAGTTCTTC

v_gene: TRBV9
j_gene: TRBJ2-5
d_gene: TRBD2
CDR3aa: CASSVGRVGGEETQYF
CDR3nt: TGTGCCAGCAGCGTAGGCCGGGTCGGGGGGGAAGAGACCCAGTACTTC

v_gene: TRBV5-5
j_gene: TRBJ2-1
d_gene: TRBD2
CDR3aa: CASSLGLAGMEGDEQFF
CDR3nt: TGTGCCAGCAGCTTGGGACTAGCGGGAATGGAAGGGGATGAGCAGTTCTTC

v_gene: TRBV6-1
j_gene: TRBJ2-6
d_gene: -
CDR3aa: CASSASRGGSGANVLTF
CDR3nt: TGTGCCAGCAGTGCATCAAGGGGAGGCTCTGGGGCCAACGTCCTGACTTTC

v_gene: TRBV5-1
j_gene: TRBJ2-1
d_gene: -
CDR3aa: CASTLGPRLDNEQFF
CDR3nt: TGCGCCAGCACCTTGGGGCCCAGGTTAGACAATGAGCAGTTCTTC

v_gene: TRBV7-9
j_gene: TRBJ2-5
d_gene: TRBD1
CDR3aa: CASSSQGQGWYETQYF
CDR3nt: TGTGCCAGCAGCTCCCAAGGACAGGGATGGTATGAGACCCAGTACTTC

v_gene: TRBV2
j_gene: TRBJ1-3
d_gene: -
CDR3aa: CASSELQGRASGNTIYF
CDR3nt: TGTGCCAGCAGTGAACTACAGGGAAGGGCCTCTGGAAACACCATATATTTT

v_gene: TRBV6-5
j_gene: TRBJ1-6
d_gene: -
CDR3aa: CASSYRGSPLHF
CDR3nt: TGTGCCAGCAGTTACCGGGGTTCACCCCTCCACTTT

v_gene: TRBV19
j_gene: TRBJ2-3
d_gene: TRBD2
CDR3aa: CASSPLTSGRSDTQYF
CDR3nt: TGTGCCAGTAGTCCGCTGACTAGCGGGAGGTCAGATACGCAGTATTTT